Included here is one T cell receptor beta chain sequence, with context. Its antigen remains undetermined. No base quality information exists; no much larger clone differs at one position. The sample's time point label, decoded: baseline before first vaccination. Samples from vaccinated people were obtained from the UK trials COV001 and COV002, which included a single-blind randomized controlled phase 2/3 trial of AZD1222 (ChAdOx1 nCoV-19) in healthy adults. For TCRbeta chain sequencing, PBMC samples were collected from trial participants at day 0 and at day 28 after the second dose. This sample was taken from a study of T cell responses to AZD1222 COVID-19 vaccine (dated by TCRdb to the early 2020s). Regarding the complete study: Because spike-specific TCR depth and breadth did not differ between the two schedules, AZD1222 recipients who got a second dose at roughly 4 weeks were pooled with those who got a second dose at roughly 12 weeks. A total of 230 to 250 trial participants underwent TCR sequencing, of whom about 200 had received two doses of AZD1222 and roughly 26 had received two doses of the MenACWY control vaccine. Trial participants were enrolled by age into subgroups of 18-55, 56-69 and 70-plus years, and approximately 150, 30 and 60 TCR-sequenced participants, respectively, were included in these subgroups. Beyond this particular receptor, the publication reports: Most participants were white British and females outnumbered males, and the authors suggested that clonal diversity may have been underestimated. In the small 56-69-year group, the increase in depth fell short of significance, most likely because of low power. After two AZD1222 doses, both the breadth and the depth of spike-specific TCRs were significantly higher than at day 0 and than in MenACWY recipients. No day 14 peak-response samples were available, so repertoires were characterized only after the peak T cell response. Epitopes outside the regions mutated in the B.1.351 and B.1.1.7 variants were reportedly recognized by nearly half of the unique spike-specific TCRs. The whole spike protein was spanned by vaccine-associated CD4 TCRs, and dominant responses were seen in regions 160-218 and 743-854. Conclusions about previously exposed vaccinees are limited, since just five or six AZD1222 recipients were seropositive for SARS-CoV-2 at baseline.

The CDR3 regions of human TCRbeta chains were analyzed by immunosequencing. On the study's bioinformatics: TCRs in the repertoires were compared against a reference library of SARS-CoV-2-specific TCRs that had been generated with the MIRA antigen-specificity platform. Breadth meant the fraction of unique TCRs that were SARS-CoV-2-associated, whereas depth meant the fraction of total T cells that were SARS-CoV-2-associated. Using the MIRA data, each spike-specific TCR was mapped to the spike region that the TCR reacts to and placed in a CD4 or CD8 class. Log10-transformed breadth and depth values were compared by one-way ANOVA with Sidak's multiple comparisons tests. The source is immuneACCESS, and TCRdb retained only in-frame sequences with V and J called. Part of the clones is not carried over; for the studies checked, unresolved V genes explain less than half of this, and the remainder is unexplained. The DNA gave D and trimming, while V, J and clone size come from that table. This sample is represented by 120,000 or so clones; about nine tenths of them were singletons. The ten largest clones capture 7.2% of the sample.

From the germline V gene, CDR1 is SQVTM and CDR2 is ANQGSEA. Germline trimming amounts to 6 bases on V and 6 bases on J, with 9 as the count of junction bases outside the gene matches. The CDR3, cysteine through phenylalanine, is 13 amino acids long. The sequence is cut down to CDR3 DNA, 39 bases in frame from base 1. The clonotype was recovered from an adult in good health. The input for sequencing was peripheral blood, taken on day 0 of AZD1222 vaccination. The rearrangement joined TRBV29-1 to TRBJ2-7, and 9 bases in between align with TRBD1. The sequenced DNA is TGCAGCGTGCAAAAGACAGGGGGTCTCGAGCAGTACTTC. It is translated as CSVQKTGGLEQYF.